This T cell receptor beta chain was observed in a study of T-cell reconstitution after alpha-beta-depleted transplantation in children. General study results and limits: Expanded graft clones, several hundred of them, were reportedly the source of alpha-beta T cells about two months after transplant.

The germline V gene has CDR1 SGDLS and CDR2 YYNGEE. Trimming left V 0 bases short and J 6 bases short, with 13 bases between. The CDR3 is 14 amino acids. In regard to this clonotype: Its antigen is not known.

The authors prepared the TCRbeta library with unique molecular identifiers. TCRdb reprocessed the PCR reads via MiXCR and lists one record per CDR3 protein. The top ten hold under 30% of the sample, which has 350,000 to 500,000 distinct CDR3 sequences, roughly 43% seen once. The rearrangement joins TRBV9 to TRBJ2-7; tentatively, D is TRBD1 (6 bases). The receptor was derived from a girl aged 2 to 10 with aplastic anemia, due to receive a stem cell transplant. The sample was PBMCs, taken before TCRalphabeta/CD19-depleted stem cell transplant. CDR3 loop: CASSVATRDTEQYF. CDR3 in DNA: TGTGCCAGCAGCGTAGCTACTCGGGACACCGAGCAGTACTTC.